The 5 T cell receptor beta chains presented below share a single source sample, sequenced in a study of cytomegalovirus exposure and HLA in healthy donors. 60 Vbeta and 13 Jbeta primers were used in PCR. Sequenced by immunoSEQ multiplex PCR; TCRdb stores in-frame clones only, minus some. Here the sample spans fewer than 150,000 clones, 65% to 80% being singletons. Sequenced: PBMCs. The receptor source for this set is a man aged 55 to 70 in good health and CMV-seropositive.

The chain couples TRBV5-1 to TRBJ2-7, with a weak D call TRBD1 (6 bases). CDR3 length: 15 residues. CDR1 is SGHRS, CDR2 YFSETQ, per germline. With 0 bases removed from V and 1 base from J, the gap between germline ends came to 11 bases. The CDR3 is CASSLGNDRSYEQYF. The CDR3 DNA reads TGCGCCAGCAGCTTGGGAAATGACAGGTCCTACGAGCAGTACTTC.

The J gene is TRBJ2-5, the V gene TRBV5-8; 9 bases fit TRBD1. The J call could be wrong; TRBJ2-7 is a better fit for the DNA end. CDR1 is SGHTS, CDR2 YDEGEE, per germline. CDR3 length: 17 amino acids. The chain's CDR3 is CASSLVIPGTGYDEQYF. The DNA for the CDR3 is TGTGCCAGCAGCTTGGTGATCCCCGGGACAGGGTACGACGAGCAGTACTTC.

The chain is built from TRBV5-6 and TRBJ1-2, with D uncertain. Germline-derived CDR1 and CDR2 are SGHDT and YYEEEE. V lost 0 bases, J lost 4 bases, and 16 bases lay in between. The length of the CDR3 is 16 residues. The CDR3 sequence is CASSLGLMGAGYGYTF. DNA of the CDR3: TGTGCCAGCAGCTTGGGTTTGATGGGCGCCGGCTATGGCTACACCTTC. Filled out from reference TRBV5-6 and TRBJ1-2, the complete variable domain reads DAGVTQSPTHLIKTRGQQVTLRCSPKSGHDTVSWYQQALGQGPQFIFQYYEEEERQRGNFPDRFSGHQFPNYSSELNVNALLLGDSALYLCASSLGLMGAGYGYTFGSGTRLTVV.

The chain uses TRBV7-9 and TRBJ2-1, with unresolved D. Germline lookup yields CDR1 SEHNR and CDR2 FQNEAQ (reference sequence). The CDR3 is 14 amino acids. The V and J ends lost 8 bases and 0 bases respectively, with 11 bases between them. Written as DNA, the CDR3 is TGTGCCAGCTCGCGGATGAGCTCCTACAATGAGCAGTTCTTC. Translating gives CASSRMSSYNEQFF.

The chain has TRBV5-1 and TRBJ2-1; D gene unclear. Looked up from germline, CDR1 is SGHRS and CDR2 is YFSETQ. V was trimmed by 0 bases and J by 6 bases, leaving 7 bases between them. The CDR3 totals 13 residues. CDR3 sequence: CASSLASVNEQFF. The CDR3 DNA reads as TGCGCCAGCAGCTTGGCCTCAGTCAATGAGCAGTTCTTC.